Each of the 12 T cell receptor beta chains below was sequenced from the same sample in a study of OX40 agonist ivuxolimab in advanced cancers. Receptor amplification or capture employed the immunoSEQ multiplex PCR assay. This is the immuneACCESS table as TCRdb keeps it, with only in-frame sequences that have V and J called. A part of the clones is gone; compared with another copy, unresolved V genes explain less than half, and the rest is unexplained. The sample yields tens of thousands of clones; approximately 88% were counted once. The ten most abundant clones make up around 11% of the sample. Sequences were derived from CD4+ or CD8+ T cells sorted from blood, sampled in a trial of the OX40 agonist ivuxolimab. All receptors come from an adult with an advanced solid tumor such as melanoma, head and neck, liver or kidney cancer.

The J gene is TRBJ2-3, the V gene TRBV4-1; tentatively, D is TRBD1 (5 bases). Trimming removed 4 bases from V and 2 bases from J, with 16 bases in between. Germline V CDR1 and CDR2: MGHRA, YSYEKL. CDR3 length equals 16 residues. DNA for the CDR3: TGCGCCAGCAGCCTATCGACAGTCACTAACACAGATACGCAGTATTTT. It specifies CASSLSTVTNTDTQYF.

The chain links TRBV10-3 to TRBJ2-7; the D is unclear. The CDR3 runs to 15 residues. V lost 4 bases, J lost 2 bases, and 15 bases lay in between. The germline V gene has CDR1 ENHRY and CDR2 SYGVKD. CDR3 in amino acids: CAISAASQKTYEQYF. CDR3 in DNA: TGTGCCATCAGTGCTGCATCCCAAAAAACCTACGAGCAGTACTTC.

J is TRBJ1-4 and V is TRBV4-3, with D possibly being TRBD1 (6 bases). This CDR3 has 17 residues. CDR1 and CDR2 from the germline V gene are LGHNA and YSLEER. Trimming left V 0 bases short and J 2 bases short, with 13 bases between. The CDR3 spells CASSQDRTEITNEKLFF. CDR3 bases: TGCGCCAGCAGCCAAGATAGGACAGAGATTACTAATGAAAAACTGTTTTTT.

The V call is TRBV7-3, the J call TRBJ2-3; 11 bases are shared with TRBD2. The V segment lost 3 bases and the J segment 6 bases; nucleotides outside the gene matches: 5. There are 15 residues in the CDR3. Germline assignment: CDR1 SGHTA and CDR2 FQGTGA. CDR3 residues: CASSFSGGALDTQYF. The CDR3 DNA sequence: TGTGCCAGCAGCTTTAGCGGGGGGGCATTGGATACGCAGTATTTT.

J is TRBJ1-5 and V is TRBV5-6; 8 bases are shared with TRBD1. Looked up from germline, CDR1 is SGHDT and CDR2 is YYEEEE. This CDR3 is 15 amino acids long. The junction had 8 bases not matched to a gene; V was cut back by 4 bases and J by 5 bases. DNA for the CDR3: TGTGCCAGCAGCCTATCCGGGACAGGATATCAGCCCCAGCATTTT. Encoded protein: CASSLSGTGYQPQHF.

The rearrangement links TRBV28 to TRBJ2-3; D unclear. Germline CDR1 reads MDHEN; CDR2 reads SYDVKM. V lost 3 bases to trimming and J lost 5 bases, with 15 bases between them. The CDR3 runs to 15 residues. CDR3 sequence (DNA): TGTGCCAGCAGTTTCCCCGGACGATCCGTAGATACGCAGTATTTT. Encoded protein: CASSFPGRSVDTQYF.

The chain combines TRBV13 with TRBJ2-7; no reliable D call. This CDR3 is 16 amino acids long. V dropped 0 bases and J dropped 0 bases, with 12 bases sitting between them. Germline CDR1 reads PRHDT; CDR2 reads FYEKMQ (reference sequence). This CDR3 is CASSLGSGVFSYEQYF. The CDR3 nucleotides read TGTGCCAGCAGCTTAGGCTCTGGGGTATTCTCCTACGAGCAGTACTTC.

The chain has TRBV4-3 and TRBJ2-3; 10 bases agree with TRBD2. CDR1 LGHNA and CDR2 YSLEER come from the germline V gene. This CDR3 has 18 residues. Losses at the gene ends were 0 bases for V and 4 bases for J; bases not matched to a gene: 10. Here the CDR3 DNA reads TGCGCCAGCAGCCAAGATTTACTAGCGGGGCCCAGCGCAGATACGCAGTATTTT. It translates to CASSQDLLAGPSADTQYF.

This chain links TRBV14 with TRBJ1-1; D remains ambiguous. The CDR3 runs 14 residues. Per the germline V gene, CDR1 is SGHDN and CDR2 is FVKESK. V lost 0 bases to trimming and J lost 1 base, with 6 bases between them. CDR3 coding DNA: TGTGCCAGCAGCCAAGAGAACAGGAACACTGAAGCTTTCTTT. This encodes CASSQENRNTEAFF. Combining the CDR3 with reference TRBV14 and TRBJ1-1 gives the whole variable domain EAGVTQFPSHSVIEKGQTVTLRCDPISGHDNLYWYRRVMGKEIKFLLHFVKESKQDESGMPNNRFLAERTGGTYSTLKVQPAELEDSGVYFCASSQENRNTEAFFGQGTRLTVV.

This clone was counted a single time. The V and J genes are TRBV4-2 and TRBJ2-1; D remains ambiguous. Trimming cost V 2 bases and J 8 bases, with 7 bases left between them. The CDR3 is 12 amino acids. Germline V gene lookup returns CDR1 LGHNA and CDR2 YNFKEQ. CDR3 amino acids: CASSQYSDEQFF. For the CDR3, the DNA is TGTGCCAGCAGCCAATACAGCGATGAGCAGTTCTTC.

The V call is TRBV5-6, the J call TRBJ1-3; tentatively, D is TRBD1 (5 bases). Germline V gene data show CDR1 as SGHDT and CDR2 as YYEEEE. This CDR3 is 15 amino acids long. V was clipped by 0 bases and J by 2 bases, with 9 bases between them. This CDR3 reads CASSLGSGAGNTIYF. The DNA of the CDR3 is TGTGCCAGCAGCTTGGGGTCGGGGGCTGGAAACACCATATATTTT. Full variable domain (outside the CDR3, taken from reference TRBV5-6 and TRBJ1-3): DAGVTQSPTHLIKTRGQQVTLRCSPKSGHDTVSWYQQALGQGPQFIFQYYEEEERQRGNFPDRFSGHQFPNYSSELNVNALLLGDSALYLCASSLGSGAGNTIYFGEGSWLTVV.

Worth noting for this clone: A junction boundary mismatches the germline segment, possibly from a read error. The CDR3 sequence is CASSLEDSSYEQYF. The DNA for the CDR3 is TGCGCCAGCAGCCTAGAGGACAGTTCCTACGAGCAGTACTTC. V gene TRBV7-9 combines with J gene TRBJ2-7; maybe TRBD1 (6 bases). Germline V gives CDR1 SEHNR, CDR2 FQNEAQ (reference sequence). This CDR3 region has 14 residues.